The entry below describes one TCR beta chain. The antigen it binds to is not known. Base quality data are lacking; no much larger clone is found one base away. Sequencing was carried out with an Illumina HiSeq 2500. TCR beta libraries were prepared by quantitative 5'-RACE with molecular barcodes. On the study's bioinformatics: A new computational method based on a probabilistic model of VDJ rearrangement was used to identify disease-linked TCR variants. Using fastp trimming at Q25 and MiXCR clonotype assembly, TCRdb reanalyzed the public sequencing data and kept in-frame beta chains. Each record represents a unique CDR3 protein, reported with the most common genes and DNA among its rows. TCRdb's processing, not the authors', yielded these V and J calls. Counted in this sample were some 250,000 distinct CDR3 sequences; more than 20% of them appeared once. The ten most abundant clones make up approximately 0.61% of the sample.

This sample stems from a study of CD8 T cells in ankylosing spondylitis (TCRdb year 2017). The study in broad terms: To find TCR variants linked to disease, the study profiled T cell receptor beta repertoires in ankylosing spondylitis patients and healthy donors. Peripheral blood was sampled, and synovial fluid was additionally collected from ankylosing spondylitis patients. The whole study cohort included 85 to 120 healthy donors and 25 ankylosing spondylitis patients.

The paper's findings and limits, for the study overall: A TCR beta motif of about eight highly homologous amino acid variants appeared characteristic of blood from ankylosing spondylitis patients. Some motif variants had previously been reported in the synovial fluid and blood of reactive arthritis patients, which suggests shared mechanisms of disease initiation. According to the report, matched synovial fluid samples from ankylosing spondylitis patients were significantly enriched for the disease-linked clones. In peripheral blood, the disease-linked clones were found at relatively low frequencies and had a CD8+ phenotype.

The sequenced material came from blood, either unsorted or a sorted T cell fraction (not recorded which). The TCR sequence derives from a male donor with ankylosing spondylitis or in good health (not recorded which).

The CDR3 corresponds to CASSSRERNTGELFF. Here is the DNA: TGTGCCAGCAGCTCTAGGGAGAGGAACACCGGGGAGCTGTTTTTT. The receptor chain draws on TRBV11-2 and TRBJ2-2; a weak D assignment points to TRBD2 (5 bases agree). Looking up the germline V gene yields CDR1 SGHAT and CDR2 FQNNGV. Taken from cysteine to phenylalanine, the CDR3 has 15 residues. Just the 45-base CDR3 DNA is kept, in frame starting at base 1. V is clipped by 4 bases and J by 1 base, and the sequence between their germline boundaries is 10 bases long.